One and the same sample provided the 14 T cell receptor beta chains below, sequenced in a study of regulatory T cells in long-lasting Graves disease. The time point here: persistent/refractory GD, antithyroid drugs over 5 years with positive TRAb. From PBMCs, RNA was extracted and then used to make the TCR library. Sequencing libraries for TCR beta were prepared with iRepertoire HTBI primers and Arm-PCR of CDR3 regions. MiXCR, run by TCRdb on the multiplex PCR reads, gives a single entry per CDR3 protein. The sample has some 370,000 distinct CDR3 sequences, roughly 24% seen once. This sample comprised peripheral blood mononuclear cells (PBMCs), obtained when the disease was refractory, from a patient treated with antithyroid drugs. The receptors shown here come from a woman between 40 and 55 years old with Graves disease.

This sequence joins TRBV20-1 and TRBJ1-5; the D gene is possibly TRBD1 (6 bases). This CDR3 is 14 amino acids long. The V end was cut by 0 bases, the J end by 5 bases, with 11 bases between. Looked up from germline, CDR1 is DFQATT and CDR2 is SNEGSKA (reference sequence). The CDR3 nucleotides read TGCAGTGCTAGAGAATGGGGGGCAGATCAGCCCCAGCATTTT. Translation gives CSAREWGADQPQHF.

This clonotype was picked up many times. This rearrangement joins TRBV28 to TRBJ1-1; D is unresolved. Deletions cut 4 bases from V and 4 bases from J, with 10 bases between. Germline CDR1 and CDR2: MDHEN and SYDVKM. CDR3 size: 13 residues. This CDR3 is CASSSYSGTEAFF. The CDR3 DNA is TGTGCCAGCAGTTCCTATTCGGGCACTGAAGCTTTCTTT.

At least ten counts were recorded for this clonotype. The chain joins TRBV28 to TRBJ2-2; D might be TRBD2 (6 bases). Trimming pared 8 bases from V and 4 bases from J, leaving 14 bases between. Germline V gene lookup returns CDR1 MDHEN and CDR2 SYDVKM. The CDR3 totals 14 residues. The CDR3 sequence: CASGPSVPTGELFF. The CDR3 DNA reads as TGTGCCAGCGGACCTAGCGTACCCACCGGGGAGCTGTTTTTT.

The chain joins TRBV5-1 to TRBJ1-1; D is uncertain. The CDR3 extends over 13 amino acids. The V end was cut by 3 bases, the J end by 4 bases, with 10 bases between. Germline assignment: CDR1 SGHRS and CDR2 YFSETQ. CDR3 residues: CASSWGSGTEAFF. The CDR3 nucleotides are TGCGCCAGCAGCTGGGGATCGGGCACTGAAGCTTTCTTT.

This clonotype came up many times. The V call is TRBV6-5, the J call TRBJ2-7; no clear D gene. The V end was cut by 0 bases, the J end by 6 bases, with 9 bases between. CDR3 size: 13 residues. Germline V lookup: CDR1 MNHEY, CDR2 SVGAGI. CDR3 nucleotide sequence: TGTGCCAGCAGTTACTCCGGCCCCCTCGAGCAGTACTTC. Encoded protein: CASSYSGPLEQYF.

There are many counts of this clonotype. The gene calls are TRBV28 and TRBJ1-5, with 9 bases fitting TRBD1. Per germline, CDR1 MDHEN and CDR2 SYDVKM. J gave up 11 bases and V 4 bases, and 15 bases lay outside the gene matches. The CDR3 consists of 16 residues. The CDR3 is CASSSSGTGRESAQHF. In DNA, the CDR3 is TGTGCCAGCAGTTCCTCCGGGACAGGGAGGGAATCGGCCCAGCATTTT.

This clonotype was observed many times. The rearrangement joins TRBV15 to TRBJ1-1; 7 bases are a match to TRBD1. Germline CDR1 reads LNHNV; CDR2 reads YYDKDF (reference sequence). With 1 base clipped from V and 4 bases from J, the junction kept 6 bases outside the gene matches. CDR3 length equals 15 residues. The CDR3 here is CATSRVRGLSTEAFF. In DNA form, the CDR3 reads TGTGCCACCAGCAGAGTTAGGGGGCTCAGCACTGAAGCTTTCTTT.

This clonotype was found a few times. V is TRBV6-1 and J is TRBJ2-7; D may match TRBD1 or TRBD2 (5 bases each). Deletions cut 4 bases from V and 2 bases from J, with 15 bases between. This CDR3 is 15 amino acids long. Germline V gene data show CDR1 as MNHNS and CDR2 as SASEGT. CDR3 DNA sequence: TGTGCCAGCAGTGGTCTCTTGGGGGAGACCTACGAGCAGTACTTC. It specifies CASSGLLGETYEQYF.

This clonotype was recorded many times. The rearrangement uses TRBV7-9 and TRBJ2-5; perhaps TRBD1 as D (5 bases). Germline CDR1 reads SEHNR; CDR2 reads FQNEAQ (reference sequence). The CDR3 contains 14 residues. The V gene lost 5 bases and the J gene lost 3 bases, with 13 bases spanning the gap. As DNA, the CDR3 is TGTGCCAGCAGCGCAACGGGCAGGGAAGAGACCCAGTACTTC. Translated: CASSATGREETQYF. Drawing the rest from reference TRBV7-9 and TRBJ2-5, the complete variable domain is DTGVSQNPRHKITKRGQNVTFRCDPISEHNRLYWYRQTLGQGPEFLTYFQNEAQLEKSRLLSDRFSAERPKGSFSTLEIQRTEQGDSAMYLCASSATGREETQYFGPGTRLLVL.

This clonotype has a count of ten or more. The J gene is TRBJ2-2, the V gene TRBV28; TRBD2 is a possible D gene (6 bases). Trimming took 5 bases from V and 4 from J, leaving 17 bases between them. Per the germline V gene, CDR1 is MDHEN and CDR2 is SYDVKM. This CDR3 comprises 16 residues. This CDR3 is CASSPGTAASTGELFF. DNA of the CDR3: TGTGCCAGCAGTCCCGGGACTGCGGCGAGCACCGGGGAGCTGTTTTTT.

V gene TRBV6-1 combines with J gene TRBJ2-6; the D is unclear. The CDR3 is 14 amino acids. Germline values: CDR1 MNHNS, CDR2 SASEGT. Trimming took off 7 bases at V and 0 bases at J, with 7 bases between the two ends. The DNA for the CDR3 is TGTGCCAGCACTGACAACTCTGGGGCCAACGTCCTGACTTTC. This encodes CASTDNSGANVLTF.

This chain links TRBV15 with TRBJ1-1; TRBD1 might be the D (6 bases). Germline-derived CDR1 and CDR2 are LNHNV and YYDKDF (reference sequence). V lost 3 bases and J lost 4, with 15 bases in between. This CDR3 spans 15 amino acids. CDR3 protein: CATSRLQGEGTEAFF. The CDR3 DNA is TGTGCCACCAGCAGGTTACAGGGAGAGGGCACTGAAGCTTTCTTT.

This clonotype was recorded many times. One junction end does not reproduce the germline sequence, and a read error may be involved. The CDR3 DNA reads TGTGCCAGCAGCAGAACTTATAACACTGATGCTTTCTTT. Amino acid sequence: CASSRTYNTDAFF. This chain uses TRBV6-1 with TRBJ1-1; unclear D gene. CDR1 is MNHNS and CDR2 is SASEGT in the germline V gene. The CDR3 is made up of 13 amino acids.

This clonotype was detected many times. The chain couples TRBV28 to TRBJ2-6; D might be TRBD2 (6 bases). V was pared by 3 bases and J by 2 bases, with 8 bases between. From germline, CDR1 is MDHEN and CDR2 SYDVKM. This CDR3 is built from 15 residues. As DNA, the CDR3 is TGTGCCAGCAGTTTTTGGGGGGCTGGGGCCAACGTCCTGACTTTC. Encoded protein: CASSFWGAGANVLTF.